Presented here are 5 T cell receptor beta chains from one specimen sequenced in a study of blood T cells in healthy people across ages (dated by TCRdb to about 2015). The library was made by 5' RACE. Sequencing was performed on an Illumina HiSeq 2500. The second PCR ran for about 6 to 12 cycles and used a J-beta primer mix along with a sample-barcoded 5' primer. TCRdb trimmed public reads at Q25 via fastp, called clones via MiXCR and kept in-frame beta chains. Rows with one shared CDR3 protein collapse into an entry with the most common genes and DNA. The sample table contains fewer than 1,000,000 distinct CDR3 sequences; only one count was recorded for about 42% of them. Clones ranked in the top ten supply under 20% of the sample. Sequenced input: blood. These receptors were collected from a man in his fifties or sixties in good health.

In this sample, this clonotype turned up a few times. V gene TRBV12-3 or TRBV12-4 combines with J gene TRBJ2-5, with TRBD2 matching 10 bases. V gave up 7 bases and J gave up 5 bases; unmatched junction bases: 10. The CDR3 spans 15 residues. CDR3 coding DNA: TGTGCCAGCACCCAGGGAGCGGGGGGGCCTGAGACCCAGTACTTC. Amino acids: CASTQGAGGPETQYF.

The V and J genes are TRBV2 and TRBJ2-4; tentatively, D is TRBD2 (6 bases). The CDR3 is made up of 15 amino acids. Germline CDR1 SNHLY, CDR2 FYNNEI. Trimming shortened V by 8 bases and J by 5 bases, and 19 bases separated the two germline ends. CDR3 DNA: TGTGCCAGCTTGAGGGAGCGGGCACAAGAAAACATTCAGTACTTC. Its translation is CASLRERAQENIQYF.

CDR3 region: CASSQEPRLAETQYF. The CDR3 DNA follows: TGTGCCAGCAGCCAAGAGCCTCGACTAGCCGAGACCCAGTACTTC. The chain carries TRBV14 and TRBJ2-5, with 7 bases lining up with TRBD2. Unmatched junction bases numbered 6, after V lost 0 bases and J lost 5 bases. CDR1 is SGHDN and CDR2 is FVKESK in the germline V gene. CDR3 length equals 15 residues.

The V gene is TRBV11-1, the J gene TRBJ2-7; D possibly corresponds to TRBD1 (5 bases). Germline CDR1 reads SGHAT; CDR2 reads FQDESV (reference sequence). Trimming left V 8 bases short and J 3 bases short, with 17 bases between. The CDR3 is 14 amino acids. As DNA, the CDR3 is TGTGCCAGCGGCAAAGACTCAGGGATCTACGAGCAGTACTTC. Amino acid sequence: CASGKDSGIYEQYF. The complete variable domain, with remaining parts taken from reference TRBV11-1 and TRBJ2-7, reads EAEVAQSPRYKITEKSQAVAFWCDPISGHATLYWYRQILGQGPELLVQFQDESVVDDSQLPKDRFSAERLKGVDSTLKIQPAELGDSAMYLCASGKDSGIYEQYFGPGTRLTVT.

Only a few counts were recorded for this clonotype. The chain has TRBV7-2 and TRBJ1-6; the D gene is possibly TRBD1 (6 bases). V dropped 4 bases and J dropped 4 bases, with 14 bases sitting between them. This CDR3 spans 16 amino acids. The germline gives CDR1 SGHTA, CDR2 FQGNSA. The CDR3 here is CASSSRTVGYNSPLHF. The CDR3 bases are TGTGCCAGCAGCTCCCGGACAGTGGGATATAATTCACCCCTCCACTTT.